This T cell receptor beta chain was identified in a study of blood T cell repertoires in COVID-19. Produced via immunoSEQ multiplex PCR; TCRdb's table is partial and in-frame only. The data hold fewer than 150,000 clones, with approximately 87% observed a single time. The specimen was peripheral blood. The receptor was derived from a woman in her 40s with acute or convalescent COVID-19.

The DNA of the CDR3 is TGTGCCAGCAGCTTATATAGCCCGCCCTACGAGCAGTACTTC. The encoded protein is CASSLYSPPYEQYF. This chain uses TRBV7-2 with TRBJ2-7; D ambiguous. Germline V CDR1 and CDR2: SGHTA, FQGNSA. The CDR3 sequence is 14 residues long. Trimming took 2 bases from V and 2 from J, leaving 10 bases between them. Full variable domain (remainder filled in from reference TRBV7-2 and TRBJ2-7): GAGVSQSPSNKVTEKGKDVELRCDPISGHTALYWYRQSLGQGLEFLIYFQGNSAPDKSGLPSDRFSAERTGGSVSTLTIQRTQQEDSAVYLCASSLYSPPYEQYFGPGTRLTVT.